The clone carrying this T cell receptor (beta chain) has just a few counts. Its target is not known. The data were taken from a study of identical twins. Whole-study findings and limits: Interpretation of the results relied on cross-sectional statistical analysis and not on following the same donors. The study found excess low generation probability among twin-shared out-of-frame alpha sequences.

TCRdb re-derived calls from the 5' RACE reads in MiXCR, one entry per CDR3 protein. There are just under 650,000 distinct CDR3 sequences in the sample; 7.1% occur only once, and approximately 1.5% lies in the top ten. These data were also reused for a study on yellow fever vaccine responses in identical twins.

The sequenced material came from PBMCs. The clonotype originates from a woman between 18 and 29 years old in good health.

The chain's CDR3 is CATKEPADSGANVLTF. As DNA, the CDR3 is TGTGCCACCAAGGAACCAGCAGACTCTGGGGCCAACGTCCTGACTTTC. The chain has TRBV24-1 and TRBJ2-6; D ambiguous. V was clipped by 8 bases and J by 0 bases, with 13 bases between them. This CDR3 is built from 16 residues. The germline CDR1 and CDR2 sequences are KGHDR and SFDVKD.